Detailed here is one TCR beta chain. The data were obtained in a study of blood T cell repertoires in COVID-19. Study information: The United States, Italy and Spain supplied acute and convalescent COVID-19 samples. T cells, B-cell-depleted T cells, or PBMCs supplied cDNA or gDNA.

In the original workflow: Quantification of nucleated cells was approximated via reference gene primer amplification. Sequencing was performed with immunoSEQ multiplex PCR; in TCRdb, only in-frame clones are kept and a portion is missing. V and J calls and clone size follow that table, whereas D and trimming were derived from the DNA. This repertoire shows about 20,000 clones, roughly 78% found once; its top ten account for about 61%. Germline loops: CDR1 KGHSH, CDR2 LQKENI. This CDR3 region has 15 residues. Deletions cut 2 bases from V and 6 bases from J, with 17 bases between. This rearrangement joins TRBV18 to TRBJ2-7, with a weak D call TRBD1 (5 bases). The TCR originated in a man aged 80 or over with acute or convalescent COVID-19. The sample was peripheral blood. Written as DNA, the CDR3 is TGTGCCAGCTCACCATTAAGCCTAGGGGAATCCGAGCAGTACGTC. This gives the protein CASSPLSLGESEQYV.